What follows are 24 T cell receptor beta chains derived from one specimen sequenced in a study of T cell responses to AZD1222 COVID-19 vaccine. The assay was immunoSEQ multiplex PCR, and TCRdb's table has in-frame clones only and misses some. The table has about 150,000 clones, roughly 92% seen once. The material was peripheral blood, obtained on day 0 of AZD1222 vaccination. These receptor sequences come from an adult in good health.

V is TRBV19 and J is TRBJ1-2; 8 nucleotides match TRBD1. Germline assignment: CDR1 LNHDA and CDR2 SQIVND (reference sequence). With 5 bases clipped from V and 3 bases from J, the junction kept 8 bases outside the gene matches. The CDR3 extends over 15 amino acids. As DNA, the CDR3 is TGTGCCAGTAGTCCGGGACAGGCGATTCACTATGGCTACACCTTC. It is translated as CASSPGQAIHYGYTF.

This chain connects TRBV3-1 (or the pseudogene TRBV3-2) to TRBJ2-1; D may be TRBD2 (5 bases). The germline V and J ends were trimmed by 4 bases and 6 bases, with 7 bases remaining between them. Germline V CDR1 and CDR2: LGHDT, YNNKEL (reference sequence). The length of the CDR3 is 12 residues. CDR3 loop: CASSLTSNEQFF. For the CDR3, the DNA is TGTGCCAGCAGCCTAACTAGCAATGAGCAGTTCTTC.

J is TRBJ1-5 and V is TRBV27; possible D gene TRBD1, 6 bases. Germline V gives CDR1 MNHEY, CDR2 SMNVEV (reference sequence). Trimming took 6 bases from V and 7 from J, leaving 16 bases between them. The CDR3 spans 14 residues. DNA of the CDR3: TGTGCCAGCAGCAAACAGGGTCGGTGGCAGCCCCAGCATTTT. Its translation: CASSKQGRWQPQHF.

This clone has only a few counts. Here the CDR3 reads CASSIPGRVDQPQHF. CDR3 coding DNA: TGTGCCAGTAGTATTCCCGGCAGGGTGGATCAGCCCCAGCATTTT. The V gene is TRBV19, the J gene TRBJ1-5; TRBD1 is a possible D gene (5 bases). The CDR3 is made up of 15 amino acids. Trimming stripped 3 bases from V and 5 bases from J, with 14 bases between. Germline V lookup: CDR1 LNHDA, CDR2 SQIVND (reference sequence).

This chain joins TRBV6-5 and TRBJ2-5; 8 positions agree with TRBD1. CDR1 and CDR2 (germline): MNHEY, SVGAGI. V lost 5 bases, J lost 5 bases, and 7 bases stayed unmatched. The CDR3 is 14 residues long. In nucleotides, the CDR3 is TGTGCCAGCAGTAACCCCAGGGGGCCTGAGACCCAGTACTTC. Its translation is CASSNPRGPETQYF.

The CDR3 here is CASSEALPKWYSVYGYTF. The CDR3 DNA sequence: TGTGCCAGCAGTGAAGCGCTTCCAAAATGGTACAGCGTATATGGCTACACCTTC. The genes are TRBV6-1 and TRBJ1-2, with D unclear. V was trimmed by 0 bases and J by 5 bases, leaving 22 bases between them. Looked up from germline, CDR1 is MNHNS and CDR2 is SASEGT. The CDR3 totals 18 residues.

The J gene is TRBJ1-4, the V gene TRBV5-1; D is perhaps TRBD1 (5 bases). The ends were cut back, 0 bases at V and 6 bases at J, with 9 bases in the middle. CDR1 SGHRS and CDR2 YFSETQ come from the germline V gene. The CDR3 is 14 residues long. The CDR3 is CASSLAGNHEKLFF. CDR3 nucleotides: TGCGCCAGCAGCTTGGCAGGGAACCATGAAAAACTGTTTTTT. The whole variable domain, remainder taken from reference TRBV5-1 and TRBJ1-4, is KAGVTQTPRYLIKTRGQQVTLSCSPISGHRSVSWYQQTPGQGLQFLFEYFSETQRNKGNFPGRFSGRQFSNSRSEMNVSTLELGDSALYLCASSLAGNHEKLFFGSGTQLSVL.

The rearrangement uses TRBV19 and TRBJ2-1; 11 nucleotides line up with TRBD2. CDR3 length: 16 residues. Losses at the gene ends were 6 bases for V and 10 bases for J; bases not matched to a gene: 14. From germline, CDR1 is LNHDA and CDR2 SQIVND (reference sequence). Here the CDR3 reads CASRTISGGAIKEQFF. DNA for the CDR3: TGTGCCAGTAGGACGATTAGCGGGGGGGCGATAAAAGAGCAGTTCTTC.

The J gene is TRBJ2-5, the V gene TRBV7-3; TRBD2 matches at 7 bases. The germline gives CDR1 SGHTA, CDR2 FQGTGA. The CDR3 sequence is 16 residues long. With V trimmed by 9 bases and J by 3 bases, 16 bases remained unmatched. CDR3 coding DNA: TGTGCCAGACCGGGTTATTGGGAGGGGATAGAAGAGACCCAGTACTTC. Translated, it gives CARPGYWEGIEETQYF.

This clone was seen once. The rearrangement joins TRBV9 to TRBJ2-7; possibly TRBD1 for D (5 bases). The germline V gene has CDR1 SGDLS and CDR2 YYNGEE. The CDR3 totals 14 residues. V was trimmed by 0 bases and J by 6 bases, leaving 13 bases between them. CDR3 loop: CASSVGGAWVEQYF. CDR3 DNA sequence: TGTGCCAGCAGCGTAGGTGGGGCATGGGTCGAGCAGTACTTC.

The chain has TRBV7-9 and TRBJ1-1; TRBD1 agrees at 9 bases. The CDR3 loop spans 14 amino acids. V shed 5 bases and J 4 bases; nucleotides not matched to a gene: 5. Germline V gene sequence: CDR1 SEHNR, CDR2 FQNEAQ (reference sequence). CDR3 region: CASSLPGQGTEAFF. The CDR3 DNA follows: TGTGCCAGCAGCCTACCGGGACAGGGCACTGAAGCTTTCTTT.

The V call is TRBV15, the J call TRBJ1-1; the match to TRBD1 covers 8 bases. Germline CDR1 reads LNHNV; CDR2 reads YYDKDF (reference sequence). The CDR3 is made up of 15 amino acids. V lost 3 bases to trimming and J lost 1 base; unmatched junction nucleotides: 4. CDR3 bases: TGTGCCACCAGCAGTGGCGGGACAGGGAACACTGAAGCTTTCTTT. Protein sequence: CATSSGGTGNTEAFF.

The chain is built from TRBV5-5 and TRBJ2-2; D call uncertain. V was pared by 2 bases and J by 4 bases, with 6 bases between. The CDR3 totals 13 residues. Germline loops: CDR1 SGHKS, CDR2 YYEKEE (reference sequence). The CDR3 bases are TGTGCCAGCAGCTTTCTCTCCACCGGGGAGCTGTTTTTT. This gives the protein CASSFLSTGELFF.

The rearrangement joins TRBV11-2 to TRBJ2-5; D gene unclear. Looked up from germline, CDR1 is SGHAT and CDR2 is FQNNGV. The CDR3 is made up of 14 amino acids. Trimming stripped 1 base from V and 0 bases from J, with 6 bases between. In DNA form, the CDR3 reads TGTGCCAGCAGCTTAGCCCCATACCAAGAGACCCAGTACTTC. Protein: CASSLAPYQETQYF.

CDR3 protein: CASSLGQGLYEQYF. The CDR3 nucleotides read TGTGCCAGCAGCTTGGGCCAGGGTCTGTACGAGCAGTACTTC. The J gene is TRBJ2-7, the V gene TRBV7-6, with a tentative D call TRBD1 (5 bases). The germline V and J ends were trimmed by 3 bases and 4 bases, with 13 bases remaining between them. Per the germline V gene, CDR1 is SGHVS and CDR2 is FNYEAQ. The CDR3 is 14 amino acids.

This clone was seen a single time. This chain connects TRBV7-3 to TRBJ2-5; D is unresolved. Looked up from germline, CDR1 is SGHTA and CDR2 is FQGTGA. Trimming cost V 0 bases and J 7 bases, with 9 bases left between them. The CDR3 loop spans 13 amino acids. CDR3 DNA sequence: TGTGCCAGCAGCTTAACGGAGAGAGGGACCCAGTACTTC. It yields the protein CASSLTERGTQYF.

This chain connects TRBV21-1 to TRBJ2-7; TRBD2, the table's D call, was not compared with the DNA. TRBV21-1 is deemed a pseudogene. The CDR3 length is 14 residues. The CDR3 sequence is CASSKERVPYEQYF. CDR3 bases: TGTGCCAGCAGCAAAGAGCGGGTGCCCTACGAGCAGTACTTC.

The V call is TRBV6-5, the J call TRBJ2-3; D call uncertain. V lost 7 bases, J lost 4 bases, and 18 bases lay in between. The length of the CDR3 is 15 residues. Germline-derived CDR1 and CDR2 are MNHEY and SVGAGI. The CDR3 DNA reads as TGTGCCAGCAACCTGTTTATGGCAGGCTCAGATACGCAGTATTTT. Amino acid sequence: CASNLFMAGSDTQYF.

V gene TRBV27 combines with J gene TRBJ1-5, with D tentatively TRBD1 (5 bases). The CDR3 runs to 14 residues. The germline V and J ends were trimmed by 6 bases and 3 bases, with 12 bases remaining between them. CDR1 is MNHEY and CDR2 is SMNVEV in the germline V gene (reference sequence). The CDR3 reads CASRPAGNNQPQHF. The CDR3 DNA is TGTGCCAGCAGGCCCGCAGGGAACAATCAGCCCCAGCATTTT.

The chain carries TRBV21-1 and TRBJ1-2. TRBV21-1 is marked as a pseudogene. The CDR3 is made up of 14 amino acids. The CDR3 is CASSKERLNYGYTF. The CDR3 region has the DNA TGTGCCAGCAGCAAAGAGAGGCTTAACTATGGCTACACCTTC.

CDR3 amino acids: CASSLQGWDSVSPLHF. In DNA, the CDR3 is TGTGCCAGCAGTTTGCAGGGTTGGGATTCGGTTTCACCCCTCCACTTT. The chain uses TRBV27 and TRBJ1-6; possible D gene TRBD1, 5 bases. Germline V gene lookup returns CDR1 MNHEY and CDR2 SMNVEV (reference sequence). This CDR3 has 16 amino acids. V was cut by 3 bases and J by 9 bases, with 18 bases left in between.

This clone was counted once. The genes are TRBV19 and TRBJ1-5; TRBD1 matches at 9 bases. From germline, CDR1 is LNHDA and CDR2 SQIVND (reference sequence). This CDR3 spans 17 amino acids. The ends lost 2 bases at V and 2 bases at J; junction bases unmatched: 7. The DNA of the CDR3 is TGTGCCAGTAGTATACCGCCCAGACAGGGGGGCAATCAGCCCCAGCATTTT. This sequence encodes CASSIPPRQGGNQPQHF.

This clone came up once. The chain is built from TRBV7-9 and TRBJ1-3; 7 nucleotides match TRBD1. There are 13 residues in the CDR3. After removal of 5 bases from V and 8 bases from J, the junction contained 6 bases not matched to a gene. Germline V gene data show CDR1 as SEHNR and CDR2 as FQNEAQ (reference sequence). CDR3 sequence: CASSPTGLDTIYF. DNA of the CDR3: TGTGCCAGCAGCCCGACAGGGTTGGACACCATATATTTT. The entire variable domain, with the rest obtained from reference TRBV7-9 and TRBJ1-3, is as follows: DTGVSQNPRHKITKRGQNVTFRCDPISEHNRLYWYRQTLGQGPEFLTYFQNEAQLEKSRLLSDRFSAERPKGSFSTLEIQRTEQGDSAMYLCASSPTGLDTIYFGEGSWLTVV.

J is TRBJ2-7 and V is TRBV7-2; 10 nucleotides align to TRBD1. This CDR3 has 16 residues. Per germline, CDR1 SGHTA and CDR2 FQGNSA. The J segment lost 3 bases and the V segment lost 1 base, leaving 6 bases of the junction unmatched. The CDR3 reads CASSLVAGQGLYEQYF. CDR3 DNA sequence: TGTGCCAGCAGCTTAGTAGCGGGACAGGGGCTCTACGAGCAGTACTTC.